A selection of T cell receptor beta chains follows, all from one sample in a study of control samples from healthy donors and cancer patients. TCRdb's table, derived via immunoSEQ multiplex PCR, lists solely in-frame clones and lacks some. The sample has about 55,000 clones, approximately 95% seen once. The sample consisted of blood. These receptors all stem from a woman aged 18 to 35 in good health. Each CDR3 is given with its conserved first and last residue. The order of the fields is V gene, clone size, J gene, D gene, CDR3 DNA, CDR3 protein. The D gene is left open where the match is weak. A row's size may be missing; if present it is once, few, many or a size class.

V gene: TRBV28
clone size: .
J gene: TRBJ2-2
D gene: TRBD2
CDR3 DNA: TGTGCCAGCAGTCCTCTAGCGGGGCCCCCCGGGGAGCTGTTTTTT
CDR3 protein: CASSPLAGPPGELFF

V gene: TRBV29-1
clone size: .
J gene: TRBJ1-2
D gene: TRBD1
CDR3 DNA: TGCAGCGTGACAGGGGAGGTTGGAAACTATGGCTACACCTTC
CDR3 protein: CSVTGEVGNYGYTF

V gene: TRBV11-2
clone size: .
J gene: TRBJ1-1
D gene: TRBD1
CDR3 DNA: TGTGCCAGCAGCACCCGACAGGGTTTCACTGAAGCTTTCTTT
CDR3 protein: CASSTRQGFTEAFF

V gene: TRBV29-1
clone size: .
J gene: TRBJ1-3
D gene: .
CDR3 DNA: TGCAGCGTGACCAGTTACTCTGGAAACACCATATATTTT
CDR3 protein: CSVTSYSGNTIYF

V gene: TRBV5-6
clone size: .
J gene: TRBJ1-3
D gene: .
CDR3 DNA: TGTGCCAACAGCTTGGGTTCCGGAAACACCATATATTTT
CDR3 protein: CANSLGSGNTIYF

V gene: TRBV7-2
clone size: .
J gene: TRBJ2-1
D gene: TRBD2
CDR3 DNA: TGTGCCAGCAGCTCTTCGGGACTAGCGGGGGGGCTAGATGAGCAGTTCTTC
CDR3 protein: CASSSSGLAGGLDEQFF

V gene: TRBV6-5
clone size: .
J gene: TRBJ1-5
D gene: .
CDR3 DNA: TGTGCCAGTAGTACAGGGATTAGCAATCAGCCCCAGCATTTT
CDR3 protein: CASSTGISNQPQHF

V gene: TRBV6-1
clone size: .
J gene: TRBJ2-7
D gene: .
CDR3 DNA: TGTGCCAGCAGTGAACGGGGCTACGAGCAGTACTTC
CDR3 protein: CASSERGYEQYF

V gene: TRBV7-2
clone size: few
J gene: TRBJ2-5
D gene: .
CDR3 DNA: TGTGCCAGCAGCTTCCAAGGAGGCCAAGAGACCCAGTACTTC
CDR3 protein: CASSFQGGQETQYF

V gene: TRBV30
clone size: .
J gene: TRBJ1-3
D gene: .
CDR3 DNA: TGTGCCTGGAGTGTGATGGGGGACCCCTCTGGAAACACCATATATTTT
CDR3 protein: CAWSVMGDPSGNTIYF

V gene: TRBV7-2
clone size: .
J gene: TRBJ2-7
D gene: TRBD2
CDR3 DNA: TGTGCCAGCAGCTTAGGACTAGCGGGTGAGACCTACGAGCAGTACTTC
CDR3 protein: CASSLGLAGETYEQYF

V gene: TRBV19
clone size: .
J gene: TRBJ1-5
D gene: .
CDR3 DNA: TGTGCCAGTAGTATAGACAGGGGCGGTCAGCCCCAGCATTTT
CDR3 protein: CASSIDRGGQPQHF

V gene: TRBV19
clone size: .
J gene: TRBJ1-2
D gene: .
CDR3 DNA: TGTGCCACCAGGGGATGGGGCTATGGCTACACCTTC
CDR3 protein: CATRGWGYGYTF

V gene: TRBV19
clone size: .
J gene: TRBJ2-2
D gene: TRBD2
CDR3 DNA: TGTGCCAGTAGTATACCTAGCGGGGGGCCACAACCGAACACCGGGGAGCTGTTTTTT
CDR3 protein: CASSIPSGGPQPNTGELFF

V gene: TRBV18
clone size: once
J gene: TRBJ2-2
D gene: .
CDR3 DNA: TGTGCCAGCTCTGCTGACAGCAGTCGAACCGGGGAGCTGTTTTTT
CDR3 protein: CASSADSSRTGELFF

V gene: TRBV11-2
clone size: .
J gene: TRBJ1-1
D gene: .
CDR3 DNA: TGTGCCAGCAGCTTCGGCTACGGGATCAACACTGAAGCTTTCTTT
CDR3 protein: CASSFGYGINTEAFF

V gene: TRBV6-5
clone size: .
J gene: TRBJ2-3
D gene: TRBD2
CDR3 DNA: TGTGCCAGCAGTTTCGGACTAGCCACCGATACGCAGTATTTT
CDR3 protein: CASSFGLATDTQYF

V gene: TRBV16
clone size: .
J gene: TRBJ1-5
D gene: .
CDR3 DNA: TGTGCCAGCAGCCAATCCAGGGCAAATAGCAATCAGCCCCAGCATTTT
CDR3 protein: CASSQSRANSNQPQHF

V gene: TRBV19
clone size: .
J gene: TRBJ1-5
D gene: .
CDR3 DNA: TGTGCCAGTAGTCCCGCAAGTGGTCAGCCCCAGCATTTT
CDR3 protein: CASSPASGQPQHF

V gene: TRBV7-5
clone size: .
J gene: TRBJ2-6
D gene: .
CDR3 DNA: TGTGCCAGAAGCTTATCTGTGTGTGGGGCCAACGTCCTGACTTTC
CDR3 protein: CARSLSVCGANVLTF

V gene: TRBV7-2
clone size: once
J gene: TRBJ2-7
D gene: TRBD2
CDR3 DNA: TGTGCCAGCAGCTTAGAGGGTAGCGGGGGGCCGCAGTACTTC
CDR3 protein: CASSLEGSGGPQYF

V gene: TRBV5-5
clone size: .
J gene: TRBJ2-5
D gene: .
CDR3 DNA: TGTGCCAGCAGGAGAGGACAGCAAGAGACCCAGTACTTC
CDR3 protein: CASRRGQQETQYF

V gene: TRBV3-1/TRBV3-2
clone size: .
J gene: TRBJ2-3
D gene: .
CDR3 DNA: TGTGCCAGCAGCCAAGTTGGCGATACGCAGTATTTT
CDR3 protein: CASSQVGDTQYF

V gene: TRBV6-5
clone size: .
J gene: TRBJ1-2
D gene: TRBD1
CDR3 DNA: TGTGCCATCGGACAGGGGGCCTCTAACTATGGCTACACCTTC
CDR3 protein: CAIGQGASNYGYTF